Listed here is a single T cell receptor beta chain. Its antigen remains unidentified. Trimming pared 6 bases from V and 10 bases from J, leaving 10 bases between. Germline CDR1 and CDR2: ENHRY and SYGVKD. The CDR3 is 11 amino acids. The data were taken from a study of T cell repertoires in cytomegalovirus infection. The wider study: CMV infection and matching HLA type were both indicated by public TCR beta signatures. Study-wide results and caveats: The response measured ex vivo was dominated by TCR beta clonotypes (HLA-C-restricted and CMV-specific). Cumulative public TCR beta family frequency identified carriers of CMV plus the relevant HLA.

TCRdb reprocessed the reads via MiXCR and lists one record per CDR3 protein. The sample contains about 400,000 distinct CDR3 sequences, approximately 18% of which appear only once. This sequence was found in a human donor in good health (CMV status not recorded). Some clones in this sample may be carry-over from other donors' samples. The material sequenced was PBMCs. The chain uses TRBV10-3 and TRBJ2-1; the D gene is possibly TRBD1 (5 bases). The CDR3 loop is CAISNRNEQFF. Here the CDR3 DNA reads TGTGCCATCAGCAACAGGAACGAGCAGTTCTTC.